The TCR beta chain described here comes from a study of cytomegalovirus exposure and HLA in healthy donors. The CDR3 totals 16 residues. Nominal health characterized the donors when sampled, though unrecorded immune exposures were likely. This PCR relied on a set of 60 Vbeta primers and 13 Jbeta primers. The protocol was immunoSEQ multiplex PCR, while the TCRdb copy is restricted to in-frame clones and leaves out a portion. The repertoire holds 150,000 to 200,000 clones, with 60% to 80% as singletons. Whole-study findings and limits: Prediction of most subjects' HLA-A and HLA-B alleles by TCR beta sequences was reportedly accurate. Cytomegalovirus-associated TCR beta chains were listed, numbering some 150. Segments of the TCR beta V type were, in most cases, productive about 87% or about 30% of the time in an earlier analysis.

Worth noting for this clone: The target antigen is unknown.

Sequenced: PBMCs. The chain links TRBV21-1 to TRBJ2-3; the table gives TRBD1 as D, unverified against the DNA. TRBV21-1 is noted as a pseudogene. The source of this sequence is a male donor in good health and CMV-seronegative. The DNA for the CDR3 is TGTGCCAGCAGCAGGCCCCAGGGTAGGGACACAGATACGCAGTATTTT. Its protein is CASSRPQGRDTDTQYF.